This T cell receptor (beta chain) was obtained from a study of T cell clonotyping in hematopoietic cell transplantation. Findings of the study overall: Recipient TCR diversity dropped after transplant; expanded clonotypes rose from day 30 to 180.

As to this clone: The antigen is not known.

Germline-derived CDR1 and CDR2 are MNHEY and SMNVEV (reference sequence). CDR3 size: 16 residues. The V and J ends lost 2 bases and 5 bases respectively, with 18 bases between them. Here immunoSEQ multiplex PCR was the method, and the copy in TCRdb shows in-frame clones only, minus some. The table lists roughly 2,800 clones, 65% to 85% of them singletons. This chain uses TRBV27 with TRBJ1-1; tentatively, D is TRBD1 (6 bases). The sample in question was peripheral blood mononuclear cells, obtained 180 days after allogeneic stem cell transplant. The receptor's source is a male patient in his sixties who had an allogeneic stem cell transplant, so T cells may come from the graft donor. Some clones in this sample may be carry-over from other donors' samples. The DNA of the CDR3 is TGTGCCAGCAGTTTAATTCGGGGGGGCGTGAGGACTGAAGCTTTCTTT. Its protein is CASSLIRGGVRTEAFF.